Listed here are 25 T cell receptor beta chains from one sample, sequenced in a study of blood T cell repertoires in COVID-19. The data were produced by immunoSEQ multiplex PCR, yet TCRdb's version contains in-frame clones alone and is incomplete. Here the sample spans around 230,000 clones, around 85% being singletons. The sample taken for sequencing was peripheral blood. The receptors here all came from a woman older than 75 with acute or convalescent COVID-19.

The chain employs TRBV4-1 and TRBJ1-1, with TRBD1 matching over 11 bases. Germline V gene lookup returns CDR1 MGHRA and CDR2 YSYEKL. The CDR3 has 15 amino acids. With 1 base clipped from V and 12 bases from J, the junction kept 10 bases outside the gene matches. The DNA for the CDR3 is TGCGCCAGCAGCCAAGCGTTCTTAGGACAGGGGGCTTCTTTCTTT. Amino acids: CASSQAFLGQGASFF.

The genes are TRBV9 and TRBJ1-6; TRBD1 aligns across 9 bases. The germline V gene encodes CDR1 SGDLS and CDR2 YYNGEE. V lost 2 bases, J lost 7 bases, and 4 bases stayed unmatched. This CDR3 has 15 amino acids. CDR3 amino acids: CASSVGQGRNSPLHF. CDR3 nucleotides: TGTGCCAGCAGCGTGGGACAGGGTAGAAATTCACCCCTCCACTTT.

The rearrangement links TRBV19 to TRBJ2-2, with D hard to call. The V gene lost 10 bases and the J gene lost 8 bases, with 11 bases spanning the gap. The CDR3 loop spans 11 amino acids. Germline V lookup: CDR1 LNHDA, CDR2 SQIVND (reference sequence). DNA for the CDR3: TGTGCCACCCGAGTGATGGGGGAGCTGTTTTTT. Protein sequence: CATRVMGELFF. The entire variable domain, with the rest obtained from reference TRBV19 and TRBJ2-2, is as follows: DGGITQSPKYLFRKEGQNVTLSCEQNLNHDAMYWYRQDPGQGLRLIYYSQIVNDFQKGDIAEGYSVSREKKESFPLTVTSAQKNPTAFYLCATRVMGELFFGEGSRLTVL.

This sequence joins TRBV25-1 and TRBJ1-4; the match to TRBD1 covers 8 bases. Germline V gene data show CDR1 as MGHDK and CDR2 as SYGVNS. Trimming took 4 bases from V and 8 from J; bases not matched to a gene: 12. CDR3 length: 16 amino acids. CDR3 protein: CASSAMGTGWGEKLFF. CDR3 DNA: TGTGCCAGCAGTGCGATGGGGACAGGCTGGGGGGAAAAACTGTTTTTT.

The rearrangement links TRBV19 to TRBJ1-5; tentatively, D is TRBD1 (6 bases). Germline lookup yields CDR1 LNHDA and CDR2 SQIVND (reference sequence). This CDR3 region has 16 residues. Trimming pared 6 bases from V and 4 bases from J, leaving 19 bases between. CDR3 loop: CASSHPTGTTNQPQHF. CDR3 bases: TGTGCCAGTAGCCACCCAACCGGGACAACAAATCAGCCCCAGCATTTT. The full variable domain, in which reference TRBV19 and TRBJ1-5 provide the parts outside the CDR3, is DGGITQSPKYLFRKEGQNVTLSCEQNLNHDAMYWYRQDPGQGLRLIYYSQIVNDFQKGDIAEGYSVSREKKESFPLTVTSAQKNPTAFYLCASSHPTGTTNQPQHFGDGTRLSIL.

This clone was recorded a few times. The chain is built from TRBV19 and TRBJ1-1; D call uncertain. The length of the CDR3 is 15 residues. CDR1 LNHDA and CDR2 SQIVND come from the germline V gene (reference sequence). Trimming pared 4 bases from V and 4 bases from J, leaving 16 bases between. The CDR3 protein is CASSNPGQPGTEAFF. CDR3 bases: TGTGCCAGTAGTAATCCGGGTCAGCCCGGCACTGAAGCTTTCTTT.

The chain links TRBV3-1 (or the pseudogene TRBV3-2) to TRBJ1-2; no clear D. V lost 0 bases to trimming and J lost 2 bases, with 13 bases between them. CDR1 is LGHDT, CDR2 YNNKEL, per germline (reference sequence). The CDR3 sequence is 16 residues long. The CDR3 DNA reads TGTGCCAGCAGCCAAGATTTAGCCCGCCCGAACTATGGCTACACCTTC. Translated, it gives CASSQDLARPNYGYTF.

In this sample, this clone turned up once. The V and J genes are TRBV5-1 and TRBJ2-7; 10 nucleotides align to TRBD2. Germline CDR1 and CDR2: SGHRS and YFSETQ. The CDR3 spans 14 residues. Unmatched junction bases numbered 10, after V lost 4 bases and J lost 9 bases. The CDR3 region has the DNA TGCGCCAGCAGCCTAGCGGGGGCCCAGGAAGGGCAGTACTTC. The encoded protein is CASSLAGAQEGQYF.

This clone has just one count. The CDR3 here is CASSIKFAGGYEQYF. The CDR3 region has the DNA TGTGCCAGTAGTATAAAATTCGCAGGGGGCTACGAGCAGTACTTC. This sequence joins TRBV19 and TRBJ2-7; 7 nucleotides match TRBD1. Germline CDR1 LNHDA, CDR2 SQIVND (reference sequence). The CDR3 contains 15 residues. With 2 bases clipped from V and 3 bases from J, the junction kept 7 bases outside the gene matches. Based on the CDR3 plus reference TRBV19 and TRBJ2-7, the full variable domain is DGGITQSPKYLFRKEGQNVTLSCEQNLNHDAMYWYRQDPGQGLRLIYYSQIVNDFQKGDIAEGYSVSREKKESFPLTVTSAQKNPTAFYLCASSIKFAGGYEQYFGPGTRLTVT.

The V gene is TRBV6-5, the J gene TRBJ1-6, with D perhaps TRBD1 (6 bases). Germline V gives CDR1 MNHEY, CDR2 SVGAGI. CDR3 length: 14 residues. V lost 8 bases to trimming and J lost 5 bases, with 13 bases between them. The DNA of the CDR3 is TGTGCCAGCTGTCCGGACAGAGATAATTCACCCCTCCACTTT. As protein: CASCPDRDNSPLHF.

The chain couples TRBV4-1 to TRBJ2-7; 7 bases align to TRBD1. This CDR3 spans 14 amino acids. CDR1 is MGHRA, CDR2 YSYEKL, per germline. With V trimmed by 2 bases and J by 3 bases, 4 bases remained unmatched. Written as DNA, the CDR3 is TGCGCCAGCAGCCAAAGCCGGGACAGCTACGAGCAGTACTTC. Its translation is CASSQSRDSYEQYF.

The CDR3 nucleotides read TGTGCCAGCACCGGACAGGCAAGCTCTGGAAACACCATATATTTT. As protein: CASTGQASSGNTIYF. This chain uses TRBV6-6 with TRBJ1-3, with 7 bases matching TRBD1. The CDR3 has 15 amino acids. The J segment lost 0 bases and the V segment lost 7 bases, leaving 6 bases of the junction unmatched. CDR1 MNHNY and CDR2 SVGAGI come from the germline V gene (reference sequence).

V is TRBV6-5 and J is TRBJ1-2; D may be TRBD1 (6 bases). Deletions cut 4 bases from V and 7 bases from J, with 16 bases between. The germline V gene has CDR1 MNHEY and CDR2 SVGAGI. The CDR3 has 14 residues. CDR3 sequence (DNA): TGTGCCAGCAGTTCACAGGGCCCGATTGGTGGCTACACCTTC. Its translation: CASSSQGPIGGYTF.

The gene calls are TRBV27 and TRBJ2-3; tentative D call: TRBD2 (6 bases). V lost 3 bases and J 6 bases, leaving 13 bases between the germline ends. In germline, CDR1 is MNHEY, CDR2 SMNVEV (reference sequence). CDR3 length: 14 amino acids. The CDR3 region has the DNA TGTGCCAGCAGTTTCGGGGGAACGATCGATACGCAGTATTTT. Protein sequence: CASSFGGTIDTQYF.

The chain couples TRBV5-1 to TRBJ2-3, with 15 bases matching TRBD2. V shed 2 bases and J 2 bases; nucleotides not matched to a gene: 12. In germline, CDR1 is SGHRS, CDR2 YFSETQ. The CDR3 sequence is 20 residues long. The CDR3 DNA sequence: TGCGCCAGCAGCTTTACAGCCGGGACTAGCGGGAGGTCGGCCACAGATACGCAGTATTTT. This gives the protein CASSFTAGTSGRSATDTQYF.

CDR3 sequence: CASSNGGDQGYGYTF. The DNA of the CDR3 is TGTGCCAGCAGCAATGGCGGGGATCAAGGCTATGGCTACACCTTC. The genes are TRBV3-1 (or the pseudogene TRBV3-2) and TRBJ1-2; D gene unclear. V was pared by 5 bases and J by 4 bases, with 17 bases between. This CDR3 contains 15 residues. CDR1 and CDR2 from the germline V gene are LGHDT and YNNKEL (reference sequence).

The chain carries TRBV3-1 (or the pseudogene TRBV3-2) and TRBJ2-7; TRBD1 matches 7 bases. V lost 4 bases to trimming and J lost 3 bases; unmatched junction nucleotides: 12. CDR3 length equals 16 residues. CDR1 is LGHDT, CDR2 YNNKEL, per germline (reference sequence). Written as DNA, the CDR3 is TGTGCCAGCAGCCCAGAAGCAAACAGGGGCCGCTACGAGCAGTACTTC. This codes for CASSPEANRGRYEQYF.

The J gene is TRBJ1-1, the V gene TRBV14, with 7 bases fitting TRBD1. The CDR3 runs 15 residues. The germline CDR1 and CDR2 sequences are SGHDN and FVKESK. V gave up 0 bases and J gave up 4 bases; unmatched junction bases: 5. This CDR3 reads CASSQDSQGGTEAFF. Here the CDR3 DNA reads TGTGCCAGCAGCCAAGATAGCCAGGGGGGCACTGAAGCTTTCTTT.

J is TRBJ1-4 and V is TRBV18; D is unclear. V was clipped by 8 bases and J by 0 bases, with 13 bases between them. CDR1 KGHSH and CDR2 LQKENI come from the germline V gene. The CDR3 contains 15 residues. The CDR3 DNA sequence: TGTGCCAGCACTCTAGAACTGGCAACTAATGAAAAACTGTTTTTT. Its translation is CASTLELATNEKLFF.

CDR3 in DNA: TGTGCCAGCAGTTTACGCCTGACAGGGAGCAATCAGCCCCAGCATTTT. The encoded protein is CASSLRLTGSNQPQHF. The rearrangement uses TRBV28 and TRBJ1-5; TRBD1 matches 7 bases. CDR3 length equals 16 residues. Looked up from germline, CDR1 is MDHEN and CDR2 is SYDVKM. The junction had 5 bases not matched to a gene; V was cut back by 2 bases and J by 1 base.

The chain links TRBV19 to TRBJ1-2; D is undetermined. V lost 3 bases to trimming and J lost 0 bases, with 8 bases between them. Germline CDR1 LNHDA, CDR2 SQIVND (reference sequence). The CDR3 is 14 amino acids. CDR3 coding DNA: TGTGCCAGTAGTATGTATAGTCCTAACTATGGCTACACCTTC. It specifies CASSMYSPNYGYTF.

The rearrangement links TRBV7-2 to TRBJ2-3; 10 bases match TRBD2. V gave up 1 base and J gave up 0 bases; unmatched junction bases: 10. Germline loops: CDR1 SGHTA, CDR2 FQGNSA. The CDR3 covers 19 residues. The CDR3 is CASSLVGTSELSSTDTQYF. The CDR3 nucleotides read TGTGCCAGCAGCTTAGTTGGGACTAGCGAACTCTCTAGCACAGATACGCAGTATTTT.

V usage is TRBV19 and J usage is TRBJ2-2; a weak D match, TRBD2 (5 bases). Per germline, CDR1 LNHDA and CDR2 SQIVND (reference sequence). This CDR3 comprises 15 residues. Between the trimmed V and J ends, which lost 5 bases and 6 bases, there was a span of 16 bases. This chain's CDR3 is CASSSMAGGSGELFF. Written as DNA, the CDR3 is TGTGCCAGTAGTTCAATGGCAGGAGGATCCGGGGAGCTGTTTTTT.

The count of this clone is one. V usage is TRBV28 and J usage is TRBJ2-5; D gene uncertain. Trimming removed 3 bases from V and 5 bases from J, with 10 bases in between. This CDR3 has 13 residues. Germline V CDR1 and CDR2: MDHEN, SYDVKM. CDR3 in amino acids: CASSFPGLETQYF. The CDR3 coding sequence is TGTGCCAGCAGTTTCCCCGGTTTGGAGACCCAGTACTTC.

V gene TRBV27 combines with J gene TRBJ2-5; tentative D call: TRBD2 (6 bases). The CDR3 is 18 amino acids. Germline V gives CDR1 MNHEY, CDR2 SMNVEV (reference sequence). V was cut by 3 bases and J by 3 bases, with 23 bases left in between. The CDR3 DNA follows: TGTGCCAGCAGTTTCCCGCTAACAGGAGGGGATTTTAAAGAGACCCAGTACTTC. Translation gives CASSFPLTGGDFKETQYF.